The clone carrying this TCR beta chain appeared a few times. The antigen is unknown. This sample stems from a study of post-analysis software for immune sequencing data. Turning to the study itself: Included courses were relapsing-remitting and secondary progressive multiple sclerosis; progressive-relapsing multiple sclerosis was also included.

Overall study results and limits: Diversity measured as normalized Chao1 was significantly lower in multiple sclerosis patients than in controls. Four or five TRBV segments occurring more often in patients than controls included TRBV5-6, TRBV5-1 and TRBV20-1.

The TCR beta cDNA libraries carried unique molecular identifiers. TCRdb recomputed calls from the PCR reads with MiXCR, one row per CDR3 protein. The sample includes more than 500,000 distinct CDR3 sequences, around a third of them seen just once. Germline CDR1 and CDR2: MNHEY and SVGAGI. V was cut by 5 bases and J by 6 bases, with 19 bases left in between. The CDR3 has 15 amino acids. The TCR comes from a girl aged 2-17 years with multiple sclerosis. Sequencing used blood. The V call is TRBV6-5, the J call TRBJ1-2; D is undetermined. The CDR3 reads CASSLSQAASDGYTF. In DNA form, the CDR3 reads TGTGCCAGCAGTCTATCGCAGGCTGCGTCAGATGGCTACACCTTC.